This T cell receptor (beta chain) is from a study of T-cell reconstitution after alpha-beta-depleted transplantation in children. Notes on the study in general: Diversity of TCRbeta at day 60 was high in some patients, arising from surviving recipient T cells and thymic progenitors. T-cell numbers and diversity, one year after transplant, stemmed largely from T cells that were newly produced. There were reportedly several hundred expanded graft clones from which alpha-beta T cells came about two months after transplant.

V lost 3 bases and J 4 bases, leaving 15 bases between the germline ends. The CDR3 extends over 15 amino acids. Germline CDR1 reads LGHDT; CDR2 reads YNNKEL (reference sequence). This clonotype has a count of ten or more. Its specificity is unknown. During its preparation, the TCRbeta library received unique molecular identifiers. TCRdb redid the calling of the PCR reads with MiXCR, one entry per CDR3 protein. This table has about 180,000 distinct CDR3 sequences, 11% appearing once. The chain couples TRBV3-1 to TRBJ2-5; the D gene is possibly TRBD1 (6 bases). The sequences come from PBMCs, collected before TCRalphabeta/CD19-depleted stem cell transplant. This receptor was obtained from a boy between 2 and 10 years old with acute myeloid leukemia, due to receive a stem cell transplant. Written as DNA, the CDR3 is TGTGCCAGCAGCCACCCGGGGCAGGGGCTAGAGACCCAGTACTTC. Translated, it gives CASSHPGQGLETQYF.